These T cell receptor beta chains were read from a single sample in a study of T cell changes during pregnancy in multiple sclerosis. Only in-frame clones appear in the TCRdb table, and some are missing; sequencing was by immunoSEQ multiplex PCR. The table lists about 24,000 clones, approximately 90% of them singletons. The specimen was CD4+ T cells from peripheral blood mononuclear cells, collected in the first trimester of pregnancy. These receptors came from a female donor in good health, enrolled as a control in a pregnancy study. Each CDR3 is given with its conserved first and last residue. Each record gives: D gene, J gene, V gene, clone size, CDR3 DNA, CDR3 protein. The D gene is left open where the match is weak. Not all rows give a size; the values are once, few, many and, for expanded clones, a class.

NA,TRBJ2-7,TRBV5-4,NA,TGTGCCAGCAGTCTTAGTGTTCAGGGGAACGAGCAGTACTTC,CASSLSVQGNEQYF
TRBD2,TRBJ2-2,TRBV4-1,NA,TGCGCCAGCAGCCAAGTTTGGCCCCCACGGGCGGGAGTAAACACCGGGGAGCTGTTTTTT,CASSQVWPPRAGVNTGELFF
NA,TRBJ2-5,TRBV28,NA,TGTGCCAGCAGTTTATTTACAACCCGGGGGACCCAGTACTTC,CASSLFTTRGTQYF
NA,TRBJ1-2,TRBV7-9,NA,TGTGCCAGCAGCAAACTACAGGGCCCGCGTGGCTACACCTTC,CASSKLQGPRGYTF
NA,TRBJ1-1,TRBV13,NA,TGTGCCAGCAGCGTTGGAGTACTGGGGGGGACTGAAGCTTTCTTT,CASSVGVLGGTEAFF
TRBD1,TRBJ1-4,TRBV2,NA,TGTGCCAGCACCGTGGACAGGGGGAATGAAAAACTGTTTTTT,CASTVDRGNEKLFF
NA,TRBJ2-1,TRBV28,NA,TGTGCCAGCAGTTTAGGGCTACTCAATGAGCAGTTCTTC,CASSLGLLNEQFF
NA,TRBJ2-7,TRBV18,NA,TGTGCCAGCTCTCCTAACCAGGGGTACGTCGAGCAGTACTTC,CASSPNQGYVEQYF
NA,TRBJ2-5,TRBV29-1,NA,TGCAGCGTTGCAGTGGGCGAGACCCAGTACTTC,CSVAVGETQYF
TRBD2,TRBJ2-1,TRBV7-8,NA,TGTGCCAGCAGCTTAAGGGTCGGACTAGCGGGAGTAAGCTACAATGAGCAGTTCTTC,CASSLRVGLAGVSYNEQFF
NA,TRBJ2-2,TRBV18,NA,TGTGCCAGCTCACCACGACCCTTGGGAGAATACTACACCGGGGAGCTGTTTTTT,CASSPRPLGEYYTGELFF
NA,TRBJ2-7,TRBV5-1,NA,TGCGCCAGCAGCCCCCTAGGTCCCTACGAGCAGTACTTC,CASSPLGPYEQYF
NA,TRBJ1-2,TRBV6-6,NA,TGTGCCAGCAGTCCCCCGGGGAAGGGAGGCAGGTATGGCTACACCTTC,CASSPPGKGGRYGYTF
TRBD2,TRBJ2-7,TRBV6-5,NA,TGTGCCAGCAGTTATCCTAGCGGGGGGATCCACGAGCAGTACTTC,CASSYPSGGIHEQYF
NA,TRBJ1-1,TRBV14,few,TGTGCCAGCAGCCAGCTGATGGTAGCCCTGAACACTGAAGCTTTCTTT,CASSQLMVALNTEAFF
TRBD1,TRBJ2-7,TRBV29-1,NA,TGCAGCGCCTACAGGGGGCCGGGCGAGCAGTACTTC,CSAYRGPGEQYF
NA,TRBJ2-5,TRBV2,NA,TGTGCCAGCAGTGAAGCGGGAGGGGGAACCCAGTACTTC,CASSEAGGGTQYF
TRBD1,TRBJ1-1,TRBV9,NA,TGTGCCAGCAGCGTAACGACAGGGAGGTTAAGCACTGAAGCTTTCTTT,CASSVTTGRLSTEAFF
NA,TRBJ2-1,TRBV9,NA,TGTGCCAGCAGCGTAGTAACCCTATCCGGGAGCTCCTACAATGAGCAGTTCTTC,CASSVVTLSGSSYNEQFF
TRBD2,TRBJ2-3,TRBV7-8,NA,TGTGCCAGCAGCCGGCGACTAGCGGGGGGGCCGGGCACAGATACGCAGTATTTT,CASSRRLAGGPGTDTQYF
NA,TRBJ1-1,TRBV7-2,NA,TGTGCCAGCAGCTTAGGGGGCTCGGGGAACACTGAAGCTTTCTTT,CASSLGGSGNTEAFF
NA,TRBJ1-4,TRBV19,NA,TGTGCCAGTAGTATAGTGGGGACACGGAATGAAAAACTGTTTTTT,CASSIVGTRNEKLFF
NA,TRBJ2-3,TRBV15,NA,TGTGCCACCAGCCTTGAAGCGTACAGCACAGATACGCAGTATTTT,CATSLEAYSTDTQYF
TRBD1,TRBJ1-2,TRBV5-1,NA,TGCGCCAGCAGCGGATTACAGGGGCCTAAAGGTGGCTACACCTTC,CASSGLQGPKGGYTF
NA,TRBJ1-6,TRBV11-2,once,TGTGCCAGCAGCTTAGCAAGACAGAAGAATTCACCCCTCCACTTT,CASSLARQKNSPLHF
NA,TRBJ2-7,TRBV7-8,NA,TGTGCCAGCAGCCCTCGGAGCTGGCTCTCCTACGAGCAGTACTTC,CASSPRSWLSYEQYF
TRBD1,TRBJ1-2,TRBV5-1,NA,TGCGCCAGCAGCCTGTGGGACAGTACCAACTATGGCTACACCTTC,CASSLWDSTNYGYTF
TRBD2,TRBJ2-1,TRBV6-6,NA,TGTGCCAGCAGGCTAGCGGGGGGAAGTTTCTACAATGAGCAGTTCTTC,CASRLAGGSFYNEQFF
NA,TRBJ2-7,TRBV11-2,NA,TGTGCCAGCAGCTCCCCGGGGGTGGGGACGTACGAGCAGTACTTC,CASSSPGVGTYEQYF
NA,TRBJ1-2,TRBV7-2,NA,TGTGCCAGCAGCTTAGTTGCGGCCTCGGTCTATGGCTACACCTTC,CASSLVAASVYGYTF
TRBD2,TRBJ2-1,TRBV9,NA,TGTGCCAGCAGCGTAGATCTGCGGGAGTACAATGAGCAGTTCTTC,CASSVDLREYNEQFF